Listed below are T cell receptor beta chains from one sample, sequenced in a study of cytomegalovirus exposure and HLA in healthy donors. TCRdb keeps only in-frame clones here, not all; method: immunoSEQ multiplex PCR. The sample contains 95,000 to 150,000 clones, under 85% of which appear only once. Sequenced input: PBMCs. The origin of the receptors is a man younger than 35 in good health and CMV-seropositive. CDR3s include the opening cysteine and the closing phenylalanine or tryptophan.

TRBJ2-5 | TRBV11-3 | CASSSSLVGYREEQYF
TRBJ1-3 | TRBV27 | CASSYSLSSGNTIYF
TRBJ1-5 | TRBV27 | CASSKGQGIQPQHF
TRBJ1-3 | TRBV2 | CASSLHQVSGNTIYF
TRBJ2-5 | TRBV10-3 | CAISWTDGTQYF
TRBJ2-1 | TRBV6-5 | CASSWAGTSGYNEQFF
TRBJ1-3 | TRBV6-1 | CASSERDSRNTIYF
TRBJ1-1 | TRBV5-1 | CASSSLRTGRYEAFF
TRBJ1-4 | TRBV4-1 | CASSEAGQSNEKLFF
TRBJ2-5 | TRBV21-1 | CASSKAKGAGETQYF
TRBJ1-3 | TRBV6-6 | CASSYSPGIGNTIYF
TRBJ1-2 | TRBV5-1 | CASSLQAGVGYGYTF
TRBJ1-5 | TRBV6-1 | CASSRDTESVPQHF
TRBJ1-5 | TRBV4-1 | CASSRRGGNQPQHF
TRBJ1-3 | TRBV5-1 | CASSETGSGNTIYF
TRBJ2-5 | TRBV2 | CAATGLAGREQETQYF
TRBJ1-1 | TRBV30 | CAWSIMANTEAFF
TRBJ2-7 | TRBV18 | CASSPRQGVYEQYF
TRBJ2-5 | TRBV7-3 | CASSVVMIAGGRETQYF
TRBJ2-2 | TRBV6-6 | CASSYQAEVTTGELFF
TRBJ1-2 | TRBV18 | CASSPRGEGAYGYTF
TRBJ1-1 | TRBV6-1 | CASSLSITGVPEAFF
TRBJ1-1 | TRBV6-5 | CASSNEGEGLGEAFF
TRBJ2-7 | TRBV6-6 | CASTDSGRPYEQYF
TRBJ1-1 | TRBV6-1 | CASTSPRGEGTEAFF
TRBJ2-7 | TRBV27 | CASRFPTGEQYF
TRBJ2-7 | TRBV2 | CASSEGGLAVGREQYF
TRBJ1-1 | TRBV10-1 | CASSDGGTNTEAFF
TRBJ2-1 | TRBV11-2 | CASSFSGNEQFF
TRBJ1-4 | TRBV19 | CASGPGTDDEKLFF
TRBJ1-4 | TRBV5-1 | CASSRDRATNEKLFF
TRBJ2-5 | TRBV7-3 | CASRQGASGIETQYF
NA | TRBV5-8 | CASSLGLASSYEQYF
TRBJ1-5 | TRBV7-6 | CASSLDRAGNQPQHF
TRBJ1-5 | TRBV19 | CASRWTARSNQPQHF
TRBJ2-3 | TRBV30 | CAWSWSSTDTQYF
TRBJ1-1 | TRBV14 | CASSPRDTRSDEAFF
TRBJ2-1 | TRBV10-3 | CAITAYGENNEQFF
TRBJ1-4 | TRBV12-2 | CASRLVTLATNEKLFF
TRBJ2-1 | TRBV6-6 | CASSSLLAGGLSEQFF
TRBJ1-1 | TRBV12-5 | CASGLVAGNTEAFF
TRBJ2-7 | TRBV6-1 | CASSEGTGTSVPADYEQYF
TRBJ2-7 | TRBV5-1 | CASSPDPGSEQYF
TRBJ1-1 | TRBV6-1 | CAMAGGRNTEAFF
TRBJ2-1 | TRBV6-6 | CASSYSMDINEQFF
TRBJ1-2 | TRBV2 | CARTGGGHYGYTF
TRBJ2-1 | TRBV5-1 | CASIRSGGYRNEQFF